This T cell receptor (beta chain) derives from a study of blood T cell repertoires in COVID-19. At the level of the study: The United States, Italy and Spain were the sources of the acute and convalescent COVID-19 samples. PBMCs, B-cell-depleted T cells, or T cells provided the cDNA or gDNA that made up the material.

Germline-derived CDR1 and CDR2 are SGHNT and YYREEE (reference sequence). The CDR3 spans 15 residues. Trimming shortened V by 4 bases and J by 6 bases, and 16 bases separated the two germline ends. Per the original methods: Researchers report that nucleated cell counts were estimated from reference gene primer amplification. Profiled with immunoSEQ multiplex PCR; TCRdb holds only in-frame clones, not every one. The DNA was the basis for D and trimming; V, J and clone size are from that table. Among some 130,000 clones listed, approximately 90% were seen once. Seattle enrolled patients during active infection and tracked them longitudinally.

Sequencing was done on a sample of peripheral blood. The sequence derives from a man aged 55 to 69 with COVID-19, enrolled during active disease. V gene TRBV5-4 combines with J gene TRBJ2-2; tentative D call: TRBD2 (5 bases). CDR3 nucleotides: TGTGCCAGCAGCACCCCCGGGGTTCAACCCGGGGAGCTGTTTTTT. Translating it yields CASSTPGVQPGELFF. Using reference TRBV5-4 and TRBJ2-2 for the parts outside the CDR3, the full variable domain is ETGVTQSPTHLIKTRGQQVTLRCSSQSGHNTVSWYQQALGQGPQFIFQYYREEENGRGNFPPRFSGLQFPNYSSELNVNALELDDSALYLCASSTPGVQPGELFFGEGSRLTVL.